The rows below give T cell receptor beta chains drawn from one sample of a study of T cell changes during pregnancy in multiple sclerosis. Assay: immunoSEQ multiplex PCR; the TCRdb copy retains only in-frame clones and omits some. The sample consists of roughly 60,000 clones, around 96% of them appearing once. The sequencing used CD8+ T cells from peripheral blood mononuclear cells, collected after pregnancy. The receptors originated from a female donor with multiple sclerosis, enrolled in a pregnancy study. The CDR3 runs from the conserved cysteine through the conserved F or W. D genes are given only for firm matches. The size entry is marked missing in some rows and otherwise reads once, few, many or a size class.

D	V	J	size	DNA	CDR3
.	TRBV6-5	TRBJ1-3	.	TGTGCCAGCAGGGGAGACGGAAACACCATATATTTT	CASRGDGNTIYF
TRBD1	TRBV9	TRBJ2-7	.	TGTGCCAGCAGCTACCGACAGGGGTCCTACGAGCAGTACTTC	CASSYRQGSYEQYF
TRBD1	TRBV7-9	TRBJ1-1	few	TGTGCCAGCAGTCAAATCGAGGGGGCGGAACTGAACACTGAAGCTTTCTTT	CASSQIEGAELNTEAFF
TRBD2	TRBV19	TRBJ2-2	.	TGTGCCAGTAGTTGGACTAGCGGGGACGGGGAGCTGTTTTTT	CASSWTSGDGELFF
TRBD2	TRBV5-6	TRBJ2-1	.	TGTGCCACGGGACTAGCGGGAGGGCCCTCCTACAATGAGCAGTTCTTC	CATGLAGGPSYNEQFF
TRBD1	TRBV14	TRBJ1-2	.	TGTGCCAGCAGCCAACAGGGGGCGAAGGGTGGCTACACCTTC	CASSQQGAKGGYTF
.	TRBV15	TRBJ2-1	.	TGTGCCACCAGCAGAGATTTCGCAGAATGGAATGAGCAGTTCTTC	CATSRDFAEWNEQFF
TRBD2	TRBV28	TRBJ2-5	.	TGTGCCAGCAGACCGGGACTAGAACAAGAGACCCAGTACTTC	CASRPGLEQETQYF
.	TRBV27	TRBJ2-1	.	TGTGCCAGCAGTTCGGGAGGACAGGGAATATTCCAGTTCTTC	CASSSGGQGIFQFF
TRBD2	TRBV28	TRBJ2-2	.	TGTGCCAGCAGTCGGGGGGTAGCGGGAGGGAACACCGGGGAGCTGTTTTTT	CASSRGVAGGNTGELFF
.	TRBV25-1	TRBJ2-5	once	TGTGCCAGCAGTGAATGGTCCACTAGAGTAGAGACCCAGTACTTC	CASSEWSTRVETQYF
.	TRBV28	TRBJ2-7	.	TGTGCCAGCAGTTTATCGACAGAGAACGAGCAGTACTTC	CASSLSTENEQYF
.	TRBV2	TRBJ2-3	once	TGTGCCAGCAGTGAAGCCGTCAGGGTGGGGGGAGATACGCAGTATTTT	CASSEAVRVGGDTQYF
TRBD1	TRBV5-1	TRBJ1-2	.	TGCGCCAGCAGCTTGGTCCAGGGGGGCTATGGCTACACCTTC	CASSLVQGGYGYTF
TRBD1	TRBV28	TRBJ1-5	.	TGTGCCAGCATCCCGGGGGCAGGGGGGACCCAGCATTTT	CASIPGAGGTQHF
.	TRBV11-2	TRBJ2-5	.	TGTGCCAGCAGCTTAGTTAGTAGCCGGCAAGAGACCCAGTACTTC	CASSLVSSRQETQYF
.	TRBV13	TRBJ2-7	.	TGTGCCAGCAGCCACTACGACAGACCCTACGAGCAGTACTTC	CASSHYDRPYEQYF
.	TRBV28	TRBJ1-5	.	TGTGCCAGCAGTTTAGTCTTGCGGGAGACCTATAGCAATCAGCCCCAGCATTTT	CASSLVLRETYSNQPQHF
TRBD2	TRBV6-4	TRBJ2-1	few	TGTGCCAGCAGTGTTGCGGGGGACTACAATGAGCAGTTCTTC	CASSVAGDYNEQFF
.	TRBV19	TRBJ2-7	.	TGTGCCAGTACCCCGCGTAGCCCAAGCACCTACGAGCAGTACTTC	CASTPRSPSTYEQYF
.	TRBV5-1	TRBJ2-3	once	TGCGCCAGCAGCTTGCGAGGGCGGGCCAACACAGATACGCAGTATTTT	CASSLRGRANTDTQYF
.	TRBV28	TRBJ2-7	.	TGTGCCAGCAGTTGGGGGCCCGACAGCCCTTCCTACGAGCAGTACTTC	CASSWGPDSPSYEQYF
TRBD1	TRBV13	TRBJ2-1	.	TGTGCCAGCAGCTTATTCGGGACAGGGAACTACAATGAGCAGTTCTTC	CASSLFGTGNYNEQFF
.	TRBV4-1	TRBJ2-7	.	TGCGCCAGCAGCCAAGACAGGGACTACGAGCAGTACTTC	CASSQDRDYEQYF